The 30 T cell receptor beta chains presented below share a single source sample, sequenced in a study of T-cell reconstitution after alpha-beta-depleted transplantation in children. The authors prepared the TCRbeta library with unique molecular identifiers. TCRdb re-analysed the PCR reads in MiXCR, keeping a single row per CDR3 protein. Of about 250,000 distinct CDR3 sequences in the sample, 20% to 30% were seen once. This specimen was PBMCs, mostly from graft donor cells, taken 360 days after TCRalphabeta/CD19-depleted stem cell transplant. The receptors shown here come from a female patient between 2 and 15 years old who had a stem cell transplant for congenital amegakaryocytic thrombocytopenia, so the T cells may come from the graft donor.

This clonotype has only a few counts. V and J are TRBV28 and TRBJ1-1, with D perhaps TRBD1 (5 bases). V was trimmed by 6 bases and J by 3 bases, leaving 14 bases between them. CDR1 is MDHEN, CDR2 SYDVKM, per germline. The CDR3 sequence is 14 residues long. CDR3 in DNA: TGTGCCAGCAGCCAGCCGGGGGGGTACACTGAAGCTTTCTTT. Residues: CASSQPGGYTEAFF.

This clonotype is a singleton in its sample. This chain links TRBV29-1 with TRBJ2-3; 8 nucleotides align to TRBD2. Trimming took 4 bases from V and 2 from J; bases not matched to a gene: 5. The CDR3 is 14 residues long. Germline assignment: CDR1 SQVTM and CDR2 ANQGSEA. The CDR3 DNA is TGCAGCGTTGGCGGGAGGCCCCACACAGATACGCAGTATTTT. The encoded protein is CSVGGRPHTDTQYF.

For the CDR3, the DNA is TGTGCCAGCACTTCGGGCGTTGGTTCACCCCTCCACTTT. This encodes CASTSGVGSPLHF. The chain joins TRBV6-5 to TRBJ1-6; D remains unclear. This CDR3 is 13 amino acids long. V was cut by 7 bases and J by 9 bases, with 13 bases left in between. In germline, CDR1 is MNHEY, CDR2 SVGAGI.

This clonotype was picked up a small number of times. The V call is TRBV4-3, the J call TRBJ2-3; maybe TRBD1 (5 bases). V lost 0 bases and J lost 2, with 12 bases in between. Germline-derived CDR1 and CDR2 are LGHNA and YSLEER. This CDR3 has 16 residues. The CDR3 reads CASSQETGFLTDTQYF. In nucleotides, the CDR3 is TGCGCCAGCAGCCAAGAAACAGGTTTTCTCACAGATACGCAGTATTTT.

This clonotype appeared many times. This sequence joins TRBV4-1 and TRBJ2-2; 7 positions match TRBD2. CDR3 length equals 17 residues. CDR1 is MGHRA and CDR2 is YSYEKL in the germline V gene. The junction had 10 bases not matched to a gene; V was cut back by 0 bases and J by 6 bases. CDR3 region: CASSQDPGGGGSGELFF. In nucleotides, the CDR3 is TGCGCCAGCAGCCAAGACCCGGGAGGAGGAGGGTCCGGGGAGCTGTTTTTT.

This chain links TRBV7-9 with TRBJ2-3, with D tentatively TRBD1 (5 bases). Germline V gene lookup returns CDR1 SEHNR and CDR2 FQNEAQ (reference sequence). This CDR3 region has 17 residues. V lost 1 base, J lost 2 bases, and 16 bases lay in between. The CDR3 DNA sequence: TGTGCCAGCAGCTTAGGGTTGGGGCGCAGATTCACAGATACGCAGTATTTT. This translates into CASSLGLGRRFTDTQYF.

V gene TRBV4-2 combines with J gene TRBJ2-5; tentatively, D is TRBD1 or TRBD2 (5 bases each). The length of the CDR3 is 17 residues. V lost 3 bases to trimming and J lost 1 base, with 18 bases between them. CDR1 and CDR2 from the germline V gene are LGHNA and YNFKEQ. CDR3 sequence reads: CASSQTDGTRPQETQYF. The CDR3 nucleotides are TGTGCCAGCAGCCAGACCGACGGGACCCGTCCCCAAGAGACCCAGTACTTC.

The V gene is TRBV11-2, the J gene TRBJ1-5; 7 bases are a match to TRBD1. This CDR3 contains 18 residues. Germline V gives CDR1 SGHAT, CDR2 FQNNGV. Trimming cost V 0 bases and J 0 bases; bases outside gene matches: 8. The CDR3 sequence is CASSLERTGAYSNQPQHF. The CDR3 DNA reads TGTGCCAGCAGCTTAGAACGCACAGGGGCATATAGCAATCAGCCCCAGCATTTT.

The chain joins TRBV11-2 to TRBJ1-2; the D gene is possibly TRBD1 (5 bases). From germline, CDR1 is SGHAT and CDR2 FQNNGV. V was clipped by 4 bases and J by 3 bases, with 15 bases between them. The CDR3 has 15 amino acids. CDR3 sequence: CASSSTGTGYYGYTF. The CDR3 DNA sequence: TGTGCCAGCAGCTCTACCGGGACGGGCTACTATGGCTACACCTTC.

The CDR3 DNA is TGCAGTGCTAAACAATCCCGGACTAGCGGGGACTACGAGCAGTACTTC. It encodes CSAKQSRTSGDYEQYF. The chain links TRBV20-1 to TRBJ2-7; TRBD2 matches at 12 bases. The CDR3 has 16 residues. The ends lost 4 bases at V and 3 bases at J; junction bases unmatched: 10. Germline V gene sequence: CDR1 DFQATT, CDR2 SNEGSKA (reference sequence).

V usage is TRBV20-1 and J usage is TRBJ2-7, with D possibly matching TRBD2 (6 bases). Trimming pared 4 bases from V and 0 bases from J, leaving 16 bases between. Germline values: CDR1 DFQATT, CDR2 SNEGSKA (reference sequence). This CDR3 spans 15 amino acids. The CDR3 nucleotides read TGCAGTGCTACACCGGGACTTTCAATCTCCTACGAGCAGTACTTC. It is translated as CSATPGLSISYEQYF.

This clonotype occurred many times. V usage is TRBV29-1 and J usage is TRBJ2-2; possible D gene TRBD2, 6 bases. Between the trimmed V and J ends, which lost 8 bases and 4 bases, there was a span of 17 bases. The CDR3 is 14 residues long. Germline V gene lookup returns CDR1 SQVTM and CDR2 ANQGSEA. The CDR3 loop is CSTRDSGSTGELFF. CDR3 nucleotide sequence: TGCAGCACTCGGGACTCAGGGAGCACCGGGGAGCTGTTTTTT.

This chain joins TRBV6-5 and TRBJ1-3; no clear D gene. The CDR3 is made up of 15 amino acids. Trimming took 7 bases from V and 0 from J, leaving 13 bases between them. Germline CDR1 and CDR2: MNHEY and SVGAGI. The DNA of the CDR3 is TGTGCCAGCATTCTCCACCCCGACTCTGGAAACACCATATATTTT. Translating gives CASILHPDSGNTIYF.

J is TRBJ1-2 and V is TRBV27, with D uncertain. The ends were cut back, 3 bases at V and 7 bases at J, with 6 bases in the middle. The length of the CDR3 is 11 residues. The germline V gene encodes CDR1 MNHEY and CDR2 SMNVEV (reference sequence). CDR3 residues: CASSLLGGYTF. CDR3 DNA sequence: TGTGCCAGCAGTTTGCTGGGTGGCTACACCTTC.

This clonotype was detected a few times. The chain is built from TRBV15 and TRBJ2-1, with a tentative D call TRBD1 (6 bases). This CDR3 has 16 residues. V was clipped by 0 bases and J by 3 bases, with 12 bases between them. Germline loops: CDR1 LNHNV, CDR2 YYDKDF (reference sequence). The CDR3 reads CATSRDGRGHYNEQFF. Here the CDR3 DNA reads TGTGCCACCAGCAGAGACGGAAGGGGACACTACAATGAGCAGTTCTTC.

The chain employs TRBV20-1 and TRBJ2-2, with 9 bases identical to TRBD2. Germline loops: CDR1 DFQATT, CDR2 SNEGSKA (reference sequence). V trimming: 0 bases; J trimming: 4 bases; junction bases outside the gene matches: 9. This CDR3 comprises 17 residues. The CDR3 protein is CSARDPLAGTVTGELFF. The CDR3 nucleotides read TGCAGTGCTAGAGACCCCCTAGCGGGGACAGTCACCGGGGAGCTGTTTTTT.

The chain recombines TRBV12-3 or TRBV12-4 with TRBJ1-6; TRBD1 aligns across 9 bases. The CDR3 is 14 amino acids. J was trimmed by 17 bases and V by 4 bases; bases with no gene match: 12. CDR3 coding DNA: TGTGCCAGCAGTTCCGGGACAGGGAGCTACTTTGTCCACTTT. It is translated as CASSSGTGSYFVHF.

The CDR3 sequence is CASSWTPQGSNTEAFF. The CDR3 bases are TGCGCCAGCAGCTGGACGCCACAGGGGTCGAACACTGAAGCTTTCTTT. The genes are TRBV5-1 and TRBJ1-1; 7 bases map to TRBD1. This CDR3 contains 16 residues. Germline V gives CDR1 SGHRS, CDR2 YFSETQ. V dropped 3 bases and J dropped 1; count of bases not matched to a gene: 9. Drawing the rest from reference TRBV5-1 and TRBJ1-1, the complete variable domain is KAGVTQTPRYLIKTRGQQVTLSCSPISGHRSVSWYQQTPGQGLQFLFEYFSETQRNKGNFPGRFSGRQFSNSRSEMNVSTLELGDSALYLCASSWTPQGSNTEAFFGQGTRLTVV.

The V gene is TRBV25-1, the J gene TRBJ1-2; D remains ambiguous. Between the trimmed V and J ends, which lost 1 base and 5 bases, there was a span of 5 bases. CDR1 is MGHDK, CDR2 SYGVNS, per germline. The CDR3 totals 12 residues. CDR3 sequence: CASSESRYGYTF. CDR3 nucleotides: TGTGCCAGCAGTGAATCTAGATATGGCTACACCTTC.

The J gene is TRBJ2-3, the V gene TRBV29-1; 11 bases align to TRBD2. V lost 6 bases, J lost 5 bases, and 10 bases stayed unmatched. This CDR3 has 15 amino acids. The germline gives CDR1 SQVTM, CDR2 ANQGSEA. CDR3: CSVASLAGAEDTQYF. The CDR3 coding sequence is TGCAGCGTCGCATCACTAGCGGGAGCGGAAGATACGCAGTATTTT.

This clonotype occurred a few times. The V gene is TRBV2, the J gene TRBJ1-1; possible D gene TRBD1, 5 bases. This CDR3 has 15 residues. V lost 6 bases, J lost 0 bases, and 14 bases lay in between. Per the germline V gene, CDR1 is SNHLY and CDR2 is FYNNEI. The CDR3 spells CASRMTASMNTEAFF. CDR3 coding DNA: TGTGCCAGCAGGATGACAGCCAGCATGAACACTGAAGCTTTCTTT.

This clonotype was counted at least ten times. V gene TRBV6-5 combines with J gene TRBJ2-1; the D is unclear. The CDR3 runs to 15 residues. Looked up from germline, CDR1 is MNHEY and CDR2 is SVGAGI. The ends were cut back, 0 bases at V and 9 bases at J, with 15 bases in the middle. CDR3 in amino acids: CASSYSIQAPSEQFF. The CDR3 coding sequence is TGTGCCAGCAGTTACTCGATCCAGGCCCCTAGTGAGCAGTTCTTC.

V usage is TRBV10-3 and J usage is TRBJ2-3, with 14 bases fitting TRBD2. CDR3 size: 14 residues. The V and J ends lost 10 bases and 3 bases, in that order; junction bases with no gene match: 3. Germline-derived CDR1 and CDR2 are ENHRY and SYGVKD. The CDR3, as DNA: TGTGCCACGCGGACTAGCGGGGGGACAGATACGCAGTATTTT. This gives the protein CATRTSGGTDTQYF.

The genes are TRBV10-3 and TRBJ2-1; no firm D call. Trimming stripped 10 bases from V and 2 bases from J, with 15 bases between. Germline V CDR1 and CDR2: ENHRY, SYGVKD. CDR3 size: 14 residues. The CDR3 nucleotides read TGTGCCACCAGACTGAATGCGGCCTACAATGAGCAGTTCTTC. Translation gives CATRLNAAYNEQFF.

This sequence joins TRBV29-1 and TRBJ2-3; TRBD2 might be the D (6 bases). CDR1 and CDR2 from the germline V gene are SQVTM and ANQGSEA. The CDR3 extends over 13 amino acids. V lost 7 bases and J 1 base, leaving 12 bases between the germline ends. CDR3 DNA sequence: TGCAGCGGGACACCTAGCGGCACAGATACGCAGTATTTT. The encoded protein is CSGTPSGTDTQYF.

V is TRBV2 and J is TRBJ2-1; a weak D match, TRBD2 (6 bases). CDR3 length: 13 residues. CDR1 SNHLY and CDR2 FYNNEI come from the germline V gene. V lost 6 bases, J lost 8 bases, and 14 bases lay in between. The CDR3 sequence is CASRAAGPHEQFF. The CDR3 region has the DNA TGTGCCAGCAGGGCTGCGGGGCCTCATGAGCAGTTCTTC.

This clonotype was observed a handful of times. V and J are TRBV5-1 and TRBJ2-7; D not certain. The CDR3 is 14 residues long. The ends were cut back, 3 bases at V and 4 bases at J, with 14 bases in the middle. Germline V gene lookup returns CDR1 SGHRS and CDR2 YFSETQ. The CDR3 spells CASSSSSPHYEQYF. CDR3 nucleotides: TGCGCCAGCAGCTCTTCCAGCCCCCATTACGAGCAGTACTTC. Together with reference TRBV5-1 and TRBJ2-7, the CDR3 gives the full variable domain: KAGVTQTPRYLIKTRGQQVTLSCSPISGHRSVSWYQQTPGQGLQFLFEYFSETQRNKGNFPGRFSGRQFSNSRSEMNVSTLELGDSALYLCASSSSSPHYEQYFGPGTRLTVT.

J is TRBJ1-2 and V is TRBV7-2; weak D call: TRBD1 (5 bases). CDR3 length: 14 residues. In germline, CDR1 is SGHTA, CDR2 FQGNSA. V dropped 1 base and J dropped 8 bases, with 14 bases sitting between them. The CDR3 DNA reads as TGTGCCAGCAGCTTAGTCATGACAGACGGAGGCTACACCTTC. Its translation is CASSLVMTDGGYTF.

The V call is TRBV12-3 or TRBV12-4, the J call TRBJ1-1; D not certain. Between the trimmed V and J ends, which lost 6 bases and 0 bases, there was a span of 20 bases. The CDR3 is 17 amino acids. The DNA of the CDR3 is TGTGCCAGCAGCAAGGCCTTTGTTCATTACATGAACACTGAAGCTTTCTTT. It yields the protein CASSKAFVHYMNTEAFF.

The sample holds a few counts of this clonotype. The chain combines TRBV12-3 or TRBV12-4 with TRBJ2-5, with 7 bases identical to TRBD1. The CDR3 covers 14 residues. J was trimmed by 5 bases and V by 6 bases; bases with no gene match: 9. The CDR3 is CASSPIGGGETQYF. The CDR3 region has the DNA TGTGCCAGCAGCCCCATAGGGGGCGGCGAGACCCAGTACTTC.